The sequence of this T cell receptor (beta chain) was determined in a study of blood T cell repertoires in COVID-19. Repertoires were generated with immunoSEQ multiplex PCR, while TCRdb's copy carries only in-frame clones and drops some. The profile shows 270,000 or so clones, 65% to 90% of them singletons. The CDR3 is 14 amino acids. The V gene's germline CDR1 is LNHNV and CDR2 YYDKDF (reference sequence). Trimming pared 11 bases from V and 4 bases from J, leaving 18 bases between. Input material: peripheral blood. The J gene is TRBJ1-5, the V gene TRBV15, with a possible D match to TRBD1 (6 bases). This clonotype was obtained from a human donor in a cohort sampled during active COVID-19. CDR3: CASQAGDMNQPQHF. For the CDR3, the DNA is TGTGCCTCGCAGGCTGGGGACATGAATCAGCCCCAGCATTTT.